This TCR beta chain stems from a study of blood T cell repertoires in COVID-19 (dated by TCRdb to 2020 to 2021). With respect to the entire study: The collaborator samples originated in the United States, Italy and Spain and spanned the acute and convalescent phases of COVID-19. The material from the prospective study consisted of cDNA or gDNA derived from T cells, B-cell-depleted T cells, or PBMCs. The dataset comprised deeply sampled blood TCRbeta repertoires from subjects exposed to, actively infected with, or recovered from COVID-19. A freely available public database, intended as a resource for researchers studying the immune response to SARS-CoV-2, is where the repertoires were released. The samples were drawn from two sources: the first 160 participants of the ongoing ImmuneRACE study, and 950 to 1,500 subjects contributed by 6 global collaborators. Nearly every sample came with metadata listing a de-identified subject ID, COVID-19 status, age in years and sex. HLA class I and class II types, where available, came from metadata supplied by the sample provider rather than from assay-based typing. The research as a whole found: The amount of clinical and demographic metadata varied by source and participant and was provided uncurated.

Comments on this clone: Its antigen is still unknown. Nothing much larger sits one base from this clone, and base qualities are not available.

Trimming leaves V shorter by 4 bases and J shorter by 5 bases, with the junction holding 14 bases beyond the gene matches. CDR1 and CDR2 were assigned from the germline V gene as SGHRS and YFSETQ. The CDR3 has 16 amino acids, counting the end cysteine and phenylalanine. Just CDR3 DNA is preserved here, 48 bases in frame from base 1. Enrolling through a virtual design, the prospective study's participants ranged in age from roughly 18 to 100 years and lived across around 25 United States geographic areas. Cohort assignment in the prospective study relied on participant-reported clinical history from a screening survey and a study questionnaire. Recovered participants in ImmuneRACE Cohort 3 were defined by two consecutive negative NP/OP PCR tests, clearance by a healthcare professional, or resolution of symptoms. Each participant in the prospective study had whole blood, serum and a nasopharyngeal or oropharyngeal swab collected by mobile phlebotomists. Participants in the prospective study had the option to provide additional blood draws and questionnaires over a roughly 2-month period. Prospective study blood samples were shipped either frozen or at room temperature before DNA extraction.

The immunoSEQ Assay, a bias-controlled multiplex PCR, was used to amplify TCRbeta CDR3 regions from genomic DNA. The authors' pipeline ran thus. Nucleated cell counts per sample were estimated from amplification of reference gene primers within the assay. Sequence reads were collapsed and filtered to measure the absolute abundance of every unique TCRbeta CDR3 rearrangement. For each sample, productive Simpson clonality was calculated as the square root of Simpson's diversity index over productive rearrangements. TCRdb re-hosts the immuneACCESS table, in-frame sequences only. Its copies lack some clones; in the studies checked, an unresolved V gene accounts for under half of them, and the cause for the rest is not known. The D gene and trimming were derived from the DNA, and the V and J assignments and clone size from that table. Across this sample there are 200,000 to 250,000 clones, with about 90% seen only once. The top ten hold over 1.5% of the sample.

This clonotype was obtained from a woman under 30 who had recovered from COVID-19. The sample was PBMCs or T cells enriched from blood (not recorded which). The chain is made from TRBV5-1 and TRBJ2-5; the junction holds 7 bases that match TRBD1. The DNA sequence is given as TGCGCCAGCAGCCCCACGGGACAGTCTACTCGGGAGACCCAGTACTTC. Translated, it reads CASSPTGQSTRETQYF.